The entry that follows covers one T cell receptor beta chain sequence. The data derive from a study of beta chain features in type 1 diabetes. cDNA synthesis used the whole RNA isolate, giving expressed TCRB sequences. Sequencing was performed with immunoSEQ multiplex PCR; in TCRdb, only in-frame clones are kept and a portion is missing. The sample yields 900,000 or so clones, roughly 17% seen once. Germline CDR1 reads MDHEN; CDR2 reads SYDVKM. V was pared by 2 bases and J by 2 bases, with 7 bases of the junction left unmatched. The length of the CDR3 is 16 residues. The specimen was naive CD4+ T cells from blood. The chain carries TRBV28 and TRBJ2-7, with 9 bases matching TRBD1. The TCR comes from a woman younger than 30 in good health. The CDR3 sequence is CASSLLPGQGTYEQYF. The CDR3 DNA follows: TGTGCCAGCAGTTTACTTCCGGGACAGGGCACCTACGAGCAGTACTTC.